The T cell receptor (beta chain) described here comes from a study of cytomegalovirus exposure and HLA in healthy donors (TCRdb year 2017). Context from the whole study: In an earlier analysis of approximately 640 of the donors, under 300 Gb of sequence data and 117 million unique TCR beta sequences from 180 million or so T cells were reported. An early release covering 550 to 650 HLA-typed donors comprised 300 to 350 gigabases of sequencing data and about 90 million unique TCR sequences. Among the approximately 420 genotyped donors, about 85% belonged to the genetic ancestry cluster associated with self-reported Caucasian donors. The aim of the study was to test whether cataloging public T cell receptors could identify signatures of past pathogen exposure. The study profiled the T cell repertoires of more than 500 subjects by immunosequencing and related them to cytomegalovirus serostatus. Along with the approximately 620-subject first cohort, a separate validation cohort of over 90 different subjects was used. High-throughput TCR immunosequencing, statistical association of individual TCRs with disease status, and machine learning were combined to predict cytomegalovirus infection status. In a later analysis, previously published TCR beta repertoires from several hundred donors were re-analyzed and high-resolution HLA genotyping was added so that TCR occurrence patterns could be studied. The later analysis used no new phenotypic data to find candidate immune exposures, relying instead on TCR beta sequences and their occurrence across donors. To decide whether each TCR beta V gene segment behaved as functional or pseudogenic, an earlier analysis of over 500 of the donors relied on high-throughput TCR beta sequencing. Donor age, sex, ethnicity and CMV serostatus were compiled together with the repertoire data. In a later genetic analysis, genome-wide SNP genotypes for 398 of the 666 donors were used, and that subset was treated as a discovery cohort. Every repertoire in the discovery cohort had been generated on one and the same sequencing platform. HLA typing included class I and class II loci at four-digit resolution. Typing coverage varied by locus: about 620-640 donors for A, B, C, DRB1 and DQB1; more than 500 for DQA1; more than 600 for DPA1; 400 to 480 for DPB1. About five DR-DQ haplotypes were treated as single units for association and clustering because of strong linkage in the cohort. Across roughly 420 genotyped donors of the cohort, an average of roughly 200,000 unique TCR beta nucleotide sequences per donor were sequenced, and 15% to 20% of those sequences were non-productive.

The cohort comprised approximately 700 healthy bone marrow donors. All cohort members were sampled while nominally healthy, although unrecorded immune exposures were likely present. The donor was CMV seronegative and belonged to the group of 352 seronegative cohort members. A peripheral blood sample was provided by each donor, and peripheral blood mononuclear cells were used for TCR beta sequencing. The Qiagen DNeasy Blood Extraction Kit was used to extract genomic DNA from the blood cell samples. Including the terminal cysteine and phenylalanine, the CDR3 comprises 16 residues. Here the CDR3 DNA is all that survives: 48 bases in frame from base 1. V loses 1 base, J loses 2 bases, and the germline ends lie 15 bases apart. According to the germline V gene, CDR1 reads SGHRS and CDR2 reads YFSETQ. Overall study outcomes, separate from this receptor: An earlier analysis of approximately 540 of the donors showed that most TCR beta V segments appeared in productive rearrangements either about 87% or about 30% of the time, which broadly matched IMGT annotations. When HLA alleles, especially DR and DQ, strongly co-occurred, attributing TCR associations to individual alleles was difficult. In this cohort, only TCR beta chains were sequenced, and detectable features were limited by the absence of alpha or paired-chain data. Because the 87-base-pair reads could not distinguish some IMGT-functional V segments, including TRBV6-2 and TRBV6-3, those segments were excluded. According to a later genetic analysis, donors in an Asian-associated ancestry cluster had fewer N-insertions in productive TCRs than the approximately 670-donor mean. Immune exposure information for the cohort was limited to CMV serostatus. In a later analysis, TCR association rates were found to vary across HLA loci, with the most associated TCRs seen for DRB1 alleles and the fewest for HLA-C alleles. Because HLA typing was unavailable for some donors at each locus, only the typed subset was used in association tests. While some public TCRs were present in many individuals, most TCR sequences turned up only very rarely across donors. A later analysis reported that several top co-occurrence clusters appeared linked to parvovirus B19, influenza, CMV and Epstein-Barr virus. In a later analysis, most CMV-associated TCR beta chains were found to appear HLA-restricted, with HLA associations seemingly driven largely by CMV exposure. Linkage disequilibrium might explain the correlated functional status among segregating V segments, but an unknown experimental factor could not be excluded. Roughly uniform sequencing depth across donors was assumed in presence/absence analyses, although this assumption may not hold. Because counts were too low, 15 to 20 rarely observed V segments, including chromosome 9 orphons, were excluded from the earlier analysis of roughly 580 of the donors. In vitro tests confirmed that a few of the cytomegalovirus-associated TCR beta chains recognize cytomegalovirus antigens. The study gave a list of 150 to 200 TCR beta chains associated with cytomegalovirus. The authors suggested that the approach could potentially be extended to other disease states and immunological phenotypes. In a later analysis, around 17,000 TCR beta sequences were associated with specific HLA alleles at a false discovery rate of 0.05. V-gene and J-gene trimming of TCR beta chains was associated with a missense DCLRE1C variant in a later genetic analysis, and the association was replicated in an independent cohort. In a later analysis, HLA-associated TCR beta chains showed more clonal expansion and lower generation probabilities than non-associated chains that were equally common. In both the original and validation cohorts, the classifier was reported to diagnose cytomegalovirus status with high specificity and sensitivity. The sequencing pipeline was judged likely to have produced a cluster of highly shared sequence variants as a technical artifact. A further reported finding was that TCR beta sequences accurately predicted the HLA-A and HLA-B alleles for most subjects in the first cohort.

For this clone: The antigen it recognizes is unknown. No base quality values were provided; no much bigger clone lies one nucleotide off.

Library method: the immunoSEQ multiplex PCR assay. For the multiplex PCR, a mixture combining 60 forward primers for TCR Vbeta segments and 13 reverse primers for TCR Jbeta segments was used. Amplification of the CDR3 region of rearranged TCR beta genes was performed with a multiplex PCR assay on genomic DNA. On the Illumina HiSeq System, the amplified TCR beta libraries were sequenced as 87-base-pair reads. The authors' analysis ran thus. A later analysis counted about 80 million unique TCR beta chains across the 640 or so repertoires, and around 9.9 million of these chains were shared by at least two donors. Raw reads were error-corrected and collapsed into unique sequences by a nearest-neighbor algorithm in which closely related sequences were merged to remove PCR and sequencing errors. To assign V, D and J gene segments, CDR3 sequences were aligned to IMGT reference sequences. For a sequence to be retained, a match of at least six nucleotides to both a V gene segment and a J gene segment was required. A rearrangement counted as productive if the CDR3 had no stop codons and remained in frame with V and J, and every other rearrangement counted as non-productive. Following IMGT convention, CDR3 was defined as the stretch from the second conserved V-encoded cysteine to the conserved J-encoded phenylalanine. The earlier analysis of 450 to 750 of the donors excluded any sequence lacking an unambiguous match to a single V gene segment. An earlier analysis of several hundred of the donors classified V segments as functional when productive rearrangements were above 56.7% and as segregating when the standard deviation between donors was above 5%. A statistical classification framework was built for diagnosing cytomegalovirus status from the catalog of TCR beta chain sequences. In a later analysis, TCR nucleotide sequences were compared against IMGT/GENE-DB human TR gene sequences so that V and J genes could be assigned. A later analysis assigned CDR3 sequences and most-parsimonious VDJ recombination scenarios with the TCRdist pipeline. A later analysis defined each TCR beta chain by its CDR3 amino acid sequence plus V-gene family, and excluded reads lacking a unique V-gene family. As a way to deal with suspected cross-contamination and a sequencing artifact, a later analysis dropped more than 500 nucleotide sequences that were highly shared and had low generation probability. In a later analysis, a clonal expansion index for each public chain was calculated from normalized within-repertoire ranks of inferred template counts. In a later analysis, generation probabilities were computed using a VDJ recombination model fitted to out-of-frame rearrangements, and the results were checked against IGoR. Hypergeometric tests were used in a later analysis to score TCR-TCR, TCR-HLA and TCR-CMV co-occurrence, with a repertoire-size bias correction applied to the TCR pairs. In a later analysis, false discovery rates were estimated by permuting HLA or CMV assignments 20 times. In a later analysis, co-occurring TCRs were grouped using DBSCAN, with TCRdist sequence similarity added in when clustering inside HLA-allele-positive subsets. Repertoires with fewer than 30,000 or more than 120,000 public chains were left out of co-occurrence clustering, as were about 5 repertoires with anomalous nucleotide sharing. In its TCRdb copy, this immuneACCESS table keeps in-frame sequences only and misses some clones. Where compared with another copy, unresolved V genes explain less than half of these, and the others have no known cause. That table supplies the V and J calls and clone size; D and trimming were determined from the DNA. This sample lists 100,000 to 150,000 clones; around four fifths were detected once. Jointly, the top ten make up 1.2% of the sample.

The sequence was collected from a boy younger than 18 in good health and CMV-seronegative. The rearrangement combines TRBV5-1 with TRBJ2-5, with the D gene not confidently named. Sample: PBMCs. In nucleotide form, the sequence is TGCGCCAGCAGCTTGCGAGACACCTTGGCTCAAGAGACCCAGTACTTC. This encodes CASSLRDTLAQETQYF.